The 27 T cell receptor beta chains below all came from one sample that was sequenced in a study of shared clonotypes between healthy human individuals. Only in-frame clones appear in the TCRdb table, and some are missing; sequencing was by immunoSEQ multiplex PCR. The sample consists of approximately 1,000,000 clones, 77% of them appearing once. Sequences were obtained from memory CD4+ T cells from PBMCs. Subset noted: CD45RA-negative fraction. The receptors were sampled from a young man in good health. Some clones in this sample may be carry-over from other donors' samples.

The chain carries TRBV5-1 and TRBJ1-3; D is uncertain. The V gene lost 4 bases and the J gene lost 0 bases, with 8 bases spanning the gap. Germline CDR1 is SGHRS and CDR2 is YFSETQ. The CDR3 spans 14 residues. The CDR3 sequence is CASSPKVSGNTIYF. CDR3 bases: TGCGCCAGCAGCCCCAAAGTCTCTGGAAACACCATATATTTT. Full variable domain (outside the CDR3, taken from reference TRBV5-1 and TRBJ1-3): KAGVTQTPRYLIKTRGQQVTLSCSPISGHRSVSWYQQTPGQGLQFLFEYFSETQRNKGNFPGRFSGRQFSNSRSEMNVSTLELGDSALYLCASSPKVSGNTIYFGEGSWLTVV.

The V and J genes are TRBV6-6 and TRBJ2-7; D not certain. Germline V gene data show CDR1 as MNHNY and CDR2 as SVGAGI (reference sequence). This CDR3 has 11 residues. The ends were cut back, 7 bases at V and 3 bases at J, with 7 bases in the middle. The CDR3 DNA sequence: TGTGCCAGCACTGTAGGCTACGAGCAGTACTTC. As protein: CASTVGYEQYF.

As DNA, the CDR3 is TGTGCCAGCAGCCGGACGGGCTACTACGAGCAGTACTTC. This sequence encodes CASSRTGYYEQYF. The genes are TRBV5-4 and TRBJ2-7; no reliable D call. Germline-derived CDR1 and CDR2 are SGHNT and YYREEE (reference sequence). The CDR3 loop spans 13 amino acids. V was pared by 4 bases and J by 3 bases, with 11 bases between. The complete variable domain, with remaining parts taken from reference TRBV5-4 and TRBJ2-7, reads ETGVTQSPTHLIKTRGQQVTLRCSSQSGHNTVSWYQQALGQGPQFIFQYYREEENGRGNFPPRFSGLQFPNYSSELNVNALELDDSALYLCASSRTGYYEQYFGPGTRLTVT.

This rearrangement joins TRBV11-2 to TRBJ2-5, with TRBD2 matching over 16 bases. The CDR3 length is 16 residues. The V gene end was trimmed by 5 bases and the J gene end by 5 bases; junction bases not matched to a gene: 5. In germline, CDR1 is SGHAT, CDR2 FQNNGV. This CDR3 is CASSPMGLAGGETQYF. CDR3 sequence (DNA): TGTGCCAGCAGCCCAATGGGACTAGCGGGAGGGGAGACCCAGTACTTC. The full variable domain, completed using reference TRBV11-2 and TRBJ2-5, is EAGVAQSPRYKIIEKRQSVAFWCNPISGHATLYWYQQILGQGPKLLIQFQNNGVVDDSQLPKDRFSAERLKGVDSTLKIQPAKLEDSAVYLCASSPMGLAGGETQYFGPGTRLLVL.

The rearrangement links TRBV10-3 to TRBJ2-2; TRBD2 matches at 8 bases. This CDR3 is built from 14 residues. Per germline, CDR1 ENHRY and CDR2 SYGVKD. Trimming at V came to 10 bases and at J to 3 bases, leaving 7 bases not matched to a gene. In nucleotides, the CDR3 is TGTGCCACCCAACTAGCGGTGGACACCGGGGAGCTGTTTTTT. Translated, it gives CATQLAVDTGELFF.

V is TRBV15 and J is TRBJ2-1; 9 nucleotides match TRBD2. Germline lookup yields CDR1 LNHNV and CDR2 YYDKDF (reference sequence). Trimming removed 2 bases from V and 3 bases from J; junction bases left unmatched: 11. The CDR3 has 18 residues. The CDR3 DNA is TGTGCCACCAGCAGACCTAAGGGACTAGCAGGACACTACAATGAGCAGTTCTTC. Translation: CATSRPKGLAGHYNEQFF.

The chain joins TRBV28 to TRBJ1-1; tentative D call: TRBD1 (6 bases). Between the trimmed V and J ends, which lost 2 bases and 2 bases, there was a span of 9 bases. CDR1 is MDHEN, CDR2 SYDVKM, per germline. The CDR3 sequence is 14 residues long. In DNA, the CDR3 is TGTGCCAGCAGTTTAGGGACACCTAACACTGAAGCTTTCTTT. Translating it yields CASSLGTPNTEAFF.

This clone was seen more than once but under ten times. V usage is TRBV28 and J usage is TRBJ2-1; D remains ambiguous. The CDR3 has 16 amino acids. V was pared by 5 bases and J by 3 bases, with 17 bases between. Germline values: CDR1 MDHEN, CDR2 SYDVKM. The CDR3 protein is CASSPTWRMGYNEQFF. The CDR3 coding sequence is TGTGCCAGCAGTCCAACATGGCGAATGGGCTACAATGAGCAGTTCTTC.

The chain carries TRBV28 and TRBJ1-2; 12 bases map to TRBD1. The CDR3 is made up of 17 amino acids. Trimming removed 5 bases from V and 3 bases from J; junction bases left unmatched: 10. Per the germline V gene, CDR1 is MDHEN and CDR2 is SYDVKM. The CDR3 nucleotides read TGTGCCAGCAGTGGCCAATGGGACAGGGGGCCGGACTATGGCTACACCTTC. Protein: CASSGQWDRGPDYGYTF.

The CDR3 is CASSQQGRIYNEQFF. The CDR3, as DNA: TGTGCCAGCAGTCAACAGGGTCGGATCTACAATGAGCAGTTCTTC. V and J are TRBV9 and TRBJ2-1; tentatively, D is TRBD1 (6 bases). The CDR3 runs to 15 residues. Deletions cut 5 bases from V and 3 bases from J, with 15 bases between. Germline V gene lookup returns CDR1 SGDLS and CDR2 YYNGEE.

The CDR3 loop reads CASSSGAGGYTF. The CDR3 coding sequence is TGTGCCAGCAGCTCGGGGGCCGGTGGCTACACCTTC. V is TRBV5-4 and J is TRBJ1-2, with a tentative D call TRBD1 (6 bases). Trimming shortened V by 3 bases and J by 7 bases, and 10 bases separated the two germline ends. The CDR3 is made up of 12 amino acids. Germline assignment: CDR1 SGHNT and CDR2 YYREEE (reference sequence).

This clone was counted between two and nine times. V gene TRBV16 combines with J gene TRBJ2-3, with D hard to call. Germline V gives CDR1 KGHSY, CDR2 FQNENV. The CDR3 is 12 residues long. The germline V and J ends were trimmed by 0 bases and 5 bases, with 3 bases remaining between them. DNA for the CDR3: TGTGCCAGCAGCCAATCAGGAGATACGCAGTATTTT. The encoded protein is CASSQSGDTQYF.

This clone was observed a handful of times. The rearrangement links TRBV7-9 to TRBJ1-1; D is perhaps TRBD1 (6 bases). Germline V lookup: CDR1 SEHNR, CDR2 FQNEAQ (reference sequence). V was shortened by 5 bases and J by 4 bases, with 11 bases between the two germline ends. The CDR3 length is 13 residues. CDR3 sequence (DNA): TGTGCCAGCAGCCCGGGACACATCACTGAAGCTTTCTTT. It yields the protein CASSPGHITEAFF.

The chain couples TRBV5-1 to TRBJ2-1; D unresolved. V was clipped by 0 bases and J by 7 bases, with 14 bases between them. Germline V CDR1 and CDR2: SGHRS, YFSETQ. This CDR3 region has 15 residues. CDR3 protein: CASSLDHPLGNEQFF. DNA for the CDR3: TGCGCCAGCAGCTTGGACCACCCTCTTGGAAATGAGCAGTTCTTC.

This clone was counted ten times or more. Distinct nucleotide sequences in the sample also encode this CDR3. The rearrangement links TRBV30 to TRBJ2-3; D is undetermined. Germline assignment: CDR1 GTSNPN and CDR2 SVGIG (reference sequence). The CDR3 sequence is 11 residues long. The V end lost 4 bases, the J end lost 8 bases, and 10 bases lay between the germline ends. This CDR3 is CAWKPVGTQYF. For the CDR3, the DNA is TGTGCCTGGAAACCCGTGGGTACGCAGTATTTT.

This chain connects TRBV7-3 to TRBJ2-2; tentatively, D is TRBD1 (5 bases). Trimming took 5 bases from V and 7 from J, leaving 11 bases between them. Germline V gives CDR1 SGHTA, CDR2 FQGTGA. The CDR3 spans 13 residues. For the CDR3, the DNA is TGTGCCAGCAGCGCGCAGGGTTACGGGGAGCTGTTTTTT. The encoded protein is CASSAQGYGELFF.

The chain's CDR3 is CASSDISEVREQFF. The CDR3 DNA sequence: TGTGCCAGCAGTGATATTTCAGAGGTTCGAGAGCAGTTCTTC. The chain couples TRBV2 to TRBJ2-1; no clear D. This CDR3 is 14 amino acids long. The V and J ends lost 3 bases and 10 bases respectively, with 16 bases between them. Germline V gene lookup returns CDR1 SNHLY and CDR2 FYNNEI.

The J gene is TRBJ1-2, the V gene TRBV5-1; perhaps TRBD1 as D (6 bases). Germline V gene lookup returns CDR1 SGHRS and CDR2 YFSETQ. The V gene lost 0 bases and the J gene lost 3 bases, with 9 bases spanning the gap. The CDR3 extends over 14 amino acids. The CDR3, as DNA: TGCGCCAGCAGCTTGGCAGAGGGGGACTATGGCTACACCTTC. It encodes CASSLAEGDYGYTF.

J is TRBJ1-1 and V is TRBV6-5; D remains unclear. Germline V gene lookup returns CDR1 MNHEY and CDR2 SVGAGI. The CDR3 has 11 amino acids. V was cut by 7 bases and J by 1 base, with 4 bases left in between. CDR3 region: CASKTNTEAFF. CDR3 bases: TGTGCCAGCAAGACGAACACTGAAGCTTTCTTT.

The V and J genes are TRBV18 and TRBJ1-1; 9 positions agree with TRBD1. CDR1 is KGHSH and CDR2 is LQKENI in the germline V gene. This CDR3 region has 14 residues. With 4 bases clipped from V and 8 bases from J, the junction kept 8 bases outside the gene matches. CDR3: CASSQSRDREEAFF. In nucleotides, the CDR3 is TGTGCCAGCTCACAATCCCGGGACAGGGAAGAAGCTTTCTTT.

The chain combines TRBV27 with TRBJ2-7; 7 bases align to TRBD1. The CDR3 totals 13 residues. Per the germline V gene, CDR1 is MNHEY and CDR2 is SMNVEV (reference sequence). Losses at the gene ends were 6 bases for V and 3 bases for J; bases not matched to a gene: 5. The CDR3 region is CASRKSGGYEQYF. DNA of the CDR3: TGTGCCAGCAGAAAATCAGGGGGCTACGAGCAGTACTTC.

DNA for the CDR3: TGCGCCAGCAGCTACGGACAGGGAGCGGTAGCTAGCACAGATACGCAGTATTTT. Translation: CASSYGQGAVASTDTQYF. The chain combines TRBV5-1 with TRBJ2-3; the match to TRBD1 covers 8 bases. The germline V gene encodes CDR1 SGHRS and CDR2 YFSETQ. The ends lost 3 bases at V and 0 bases at J; junction bases unmatched: 12. This CDR3 has 18 amino acids.

This clone has at least ten counts. This same CDR3 is encoded by further DNA sequences in the sample. The rearrangement links TRBV18 to TRBJ1-1; the D is unclear. The V end was cut by 1 base, the J end by 2 bases, with 8 bases between. The germline V gene encodes CDR1 KGHSH and CDR2 LQKENI. The CDR3 length is 14 residues. CDR3 bases: TGTGCCAGCTCACCACTGGACGGAAACACTGAAGCTTTCTTT. This gives the protein CASSPLDGNTEAFF.

The V gene is TRBV5-1, the J gene TRBJ2-5, with D possibly being TRBD1 (5 bases). The germline V gene encodes CDR1 SGHRS and CDR2 YFSETQ. V lost 0 bases, J lost 4 bases, and 10 bases lay in between. This CDR3 comprises 14 residues. The CDR3: CASSLGTMGETQYF. CDR3 nucleotides: TGCGCCAGCAGCTTGGGGACAATGGGAGAGACCCAGTACTTC.

The chain joins TRBV2 to TRBJ1-3; the match to TRBD1 covers 7 bases. The CDR3 spans 15 residues. With V trimmed by 4 bases and J by 4 bases, 7 bases remained unmatched. Germline V CDR1 and CDR2: SNHLY, FYNNEI. Written as DNA, the CDR3 is TGTGCCAGCAGTGTGGAGGGGGCGCTCGGAAACACCATATATTTT. Translated: CASSVEGALGNTIYF.

The sample holds one count of this clone. The rearrangement uses TRBV5-1 and TRBJ2-1; 12 bases align to TRBD2. The CDR3 runs 19 residues. Germline V lookup: CDR1 SGHRS, CDR2 YFSETQ. Trimming cost V 2 bases and J 1 base; bases outside gene matches: 10. The CDR3 DNA reads TGCGCCAGCAGCTTTACCGGGACTAGCGGGTTTTCATCCTACAATGAGCAGTTCTTC. It encodes CASSFTGTSGFSSYNEQFF.

This clone was seen just once. CDR3 region: CASSQNPGRSETQYF. The DNA of the CDR3 is TGTGCCAGCAGCCAGAACCCCGGGAGGTCGGAGACCCAGTACTTC. V and J are TRBV7-2 and TRBJ2-5; 7 bases fit TRBD2. V dropped 5 bases and J dropped 5; count of bases not matched to a gene: 11. Germline V lookup: CDR1 SGHTA, CDR2 FQGNSA. This CDR3 region has 15 residues.